This TCR beta chain was observed in a study of T cells in Graves' hyperthyroidism and ophthalmopathy. As regards this clonotype: Its antigen remains unknown.

It was RNA transcripts that yielded the amplified TCR beta CDR3 regions. First-round RT-PCR with HTBI primers amplified the TCR CDR3 region. TCRdb itself ran the multiplex PCR reads through MiXCR, one entry per CDR3 protein. Of about 270,000 distinct CDR3 sequences in the sample, around 22% were seen once. The CDR3 is made up of 14 amino acids. The V and J ends lost 8 bases and 4 bases respectively, with 18 bases between them. Notes on the study in general: Most clonotypes expanded in the thyroid (above 0.001) were also present in blood.

This rearrangement joins TRBV12-3 or TRBV12-4 to TRBJ2-7, with D maybe TRBD2 (6 bases). Sample: blood. This receptor was identified in a man aged 25 to 40 with Graves' ophthalmopathy. In nucleotides, the CDR3 is TGTGCCAGCCGGTCCGGGGACTTAAGGTACGAGCAGTACTTC. Amino acid sequence: CASRSGDLRYEQYF.